The 10 T cell receptor beta chains presented below share a single source sample, sequenced in a study of T cells in women clearing cervical HPV infection. Using immunoSEQ multiplex PCR, the repertoire was profiled, and TCRdb retains in-frame clones only, with some absent. This sample carries about 26,000 clones, with 8.5% to 14% going to the ten biggest clones. The sample consisted of blood buffy coat. The receptor source for this set is a woman aged 18 to 75 with a cervical HPV16 infection that either progressed to CIN3+ or cleared (not recorded which).

Of note for this clone: The read ends 3 residues before the CDR3 terminus; that terminus is restored from the germline J gene. The chain uses TRBV20-1 and TRBJ1-6, with TRBD1 matching 9 bases. From germline, CDR1 is DFQATT and CDR2 SNEGSKA (reference sequence). Losses at the gene ends were 6 bases for V and 8 bases for J; bases not matched to a gene: 8. This CDR3 has 14 amino acids. The CDR3 sequence is CSAAGTGRDSPLHF. The covered CDR3 bases are TGCAGTGCAGCCGGGACAGGGCGGGATTCACCC.

Concerning this clone itself: Read sequence stops 3 residues before the CDR3 end, and the germline J gene provides the missing end. The chain joins TRBV5-4 to TRBJ1-1; 8 bases map to TRBD1. The CDR3 consists of 13 residues. The V segment lost 4 bases and the J segment 7 bases; nucleotides outside the gene matches: 6. CDR1 is SGHNT, CDR2 YYREEE, per germline (reference sequence). CDR3 sequence: CASSITGGREAFF. The sequenced part of the CDR3 DNA is TGTGCCAGCAGCATAACAGGGGGTCGTGAA. Combining the CDR3 with reference TRBV5-4 and TRBJ1-1 gives the whole variable domain ETGVTQSPTHLIKTRGQQVTLRCSSQSGHNTVSWYQQALGQGPQFIFQYYREEENGRGNFPPRFSGLQFPNYSSELNVNALELDDSALYLCASSITGGREAFFGQGTRLTVV.

This clone is called large (0.1 to 1%) based on its frequency. Sequencing ends 3 residues short of the CDR3 end; the germline J gene provides the rest. The chain combines TRBV20-1 with TRBJ2-2; 9 bases align to TRBD1. The V segment lost 3 bases and the J segment 4 bases; nucleotides outside the gene matches: 9. The CDR3 runs 16 residues. CDR1 is DFQATT, CDR2 SNEGSKA, per germline (reference sequence). The CDR3 bases that were read are TGCAGTGCTAGTGCCTCCCACAGGGGGCGCACCGGGGAG. Its protein is CSASASHRGRTGE. The whole CDR3 sequence reads CSASASHRGRTGELFF.

Note on this clone: The read gets to within 3 residues of the CDR3 end, and the germline J gene fills in the rest. The J gene is TRBJ2-1, the V gene TRBV5-5, with 10 bases identical to TRBD2. The length of the CDR3 is 14 residues. Per the germline V gene, CDR1 is SGHKS and CDR2 is YYEKEE (reference sequence). V lost 6 bases and J lost 6; bases outside the gene matches: 6. CDR3 region: CASNSGRAANEQFF. The sequenced CDR3 bases are TGTGCCAGCAACAGCGGGAGGGCCGCCAATGAG.

Worth noting for this clone: The CDR3 goes on 3 residues after the read ends, and that part is filled in from the germline J gene. This rearrangement joins TRBV16 to TRBJ1-6; tentative D call: TRBD1 (5 bases). Germline CDR1 reads KGHSY; CDR2 reads FQNENV. Trimming stripped 4 bases from V and 8 bases from J, with 9 bases between. The CDR3 is made up of 13 amino acids. Here the CDR3 reads CASSPQGDSPLHF. The part of the CDR3 DNA that was read is TGTGCCAGCAGCCCGCAAGGGGATTCACCC.

Details on this clone: The read finishes 3 residues shy of the CDR3 end, and the germline J gene is used to complete it. The rearrangement uses TRBV5-1 and TRBJ1-2, with 7 bases matching TRBD1. Losses at the gene ends were 0 bases for V and 5 bases for J; bases not matched to a gene: 1. CDR1 is SGHRS and CDR2 is YFSETQ in the germline V gene. The CDR3 is 13 amino acids. The CDR3: CASSLDRGYGYTF. Incomplete CDR3 DNA: TGCGCCAGCAGCTTGGACAGGGGATATGGC.

CDR3 residues: CASSQDWRGNTEAFF. Partial CDR3 DNA: TGTGCCAGCAGCCAAGATTGGCGCGGGAACACTGAA. The rearrangement uses TRBV4-2 and TRBJ1-1; the D is unclear. Read data end 3 residues before the CDR3 end; the end is taken from the germline J gene. This CDR3 contains 15 residues. Germline V gene data show CDR1 as LGHNA and CDR2 as YNFKEQ. The V end was cut by 0 bases, the J end by 1 base, with 9 bases between.

To note about this clone: The read ends 3 residues before the CDR3 terminus; that terminus is restored from the germline J gene. The rearrangement uses TRBV5-1 and TRBJ2-2; D call uncertain. Germline CDR1 and CDR2: SGHRS and YFSETQ. Trimming pared 1 base from V and 6 bases from J, leaving 16 bases between. The CDR3 contains 16 residues. Incomplete CDR3 DNA: TGCGCCAGCAGCTTGAGCACAACCCGGGTGGCCGGGGAG. Amino acids: CASSLSTTRVAGE. The entire CDR3 protein reads CASSLSTTRVAGELFF.

Remarks on this clone: The CDR3 extends 3 residues past the end of the read, so its final part is completed from the germline J gene. This chain joins TRBV6-2 or TRBV6-3 and TRBJ2-7; no clear D gene. Trimming took 4 bases from V and 5 from J, leaving 6 bases between them. CDR3 length equals 11 residues. Germline values: CDR1 MNHEY, CDR2 SVGEGT. CDR3 in amino acids: CASSSQNEQYF. CDR3 DNA (partial): TGTGCCAGCAGTTCTCAGAACGAG.

CDR3 bases read: TGCAGTGCTAGAAGACCCATCCGGGGGGGCCTGGAGACC. This sequence encodes CSARRPIRGGLET. The full CDR3 is CSARRPIRGGLETQYF. The chain couples TRBV20-1 to TRBJ2-5, with TRBD2 matching over 8 bases. The read ends 3 residues shy of where the CDR3 ends; the end is completed using the germline J gene. V dropped 2 bases and J dropped 5; count of bases not matched to a gene: 13. The CDR3 runs 16 residues. Germline V gene data show CDR1 as DFQATT and CDR2 as SNEGSKA (reference sequence).